This T cell receptor beta chain was captured in a study of TIL therapy for anti-PD-1-resistant metastatic lung cancer. Sequencing used immunoSEQ v3. Clones were sequenced by immunoSEQ multiplex PCR, and TCRdb holds only the in-frame ones, with some missing. The sample lists tens of thousands of clones; 55% to 75% were seen once. Time point meaning: pre-treatment sample, taken before nivolumab and TIL therapy. Pleural nodules or supraclavicular lymph nodes made up most of the excised metastases sampled. Trimming shortened V by 5 bases and J by 6 bases, and 20 bases separated the two germline ends. Germline CDR1 is GTSNPN and CDR2 is SVGIG (reference sequence). This CDR3 region has 14 residues.

This chain uses TRBV30 with TRBJ2-7; D gene unclear. The origin of this receptor is a person aged 25 to 80 with non-small cell lung cancer. Sequencing used tumor tissue, obtained at baseline. The CDR3 DNA is TGTGCCTGGGAAAACACCCAATTCTTGTCCGAGCAGTACTTC. It yields the protein CAWENTQFLSEQYF.